These T cell receptor delta chains were read from a single sample in a study of gamma-delta chains in newborns, infants, children. TCRdb re-called clones from the reads via CATT. The repertoire holds around 5,000 delta-chain clones, with about 14% as singletons. Sample: blood, taken at baseline. The receptor source for this set is a child who was a newborn, infant or young child, either healthy, febrile or measles-vaccinated (not recorded which). The CDR3 runs from the conserved cysteine through the conserved F or W.

v_gene	j_gene	len	CDR3aa
TRDV2	TRDJ1	18	CACDTVELGNSYTDKLIF
TRDV3	TRDJ1	20	CAFLNSYWGIKGARTDKLIF
TRDV2	TRDJ1	17	CACDTVLGDRNTDKLIF
TRDV2	TRDJ1	18	CACDILLSTGGFGNKLIF
TRDV2	TRDJ1	14	CACDTLGGKDKLIF
TRDV1	TRDJ1	21	CALGELVTVNWGIRRADKLIF
TRDV1	TRDJ1	16	CALGEPTRWGISKLIF
TRDV2	TRDJ1	26	CACDTVVFSYEELGDRGGPHTDKLIF
TRDV2	TRDJ3	21	CACDSSVLLGDMTWDTRQMFF
TRDV2	TRDJ3	17	CACDFPNPSWDTRQMFF
TRDV2	TRDJ3	19	CACDTVILGDILDTRQMFF
TRDV2	TRDJ3	20	CACDTILGEKRAWDTRQMFF
TRDV2	TRDJ1	19	CACGTLLGDTRSATDKLIF
TRDV1	TRDJ1	23	CALGELRSRLSPLHPPNTDKLIF
TRDV2	TRDJ1	20	CACEGMTLGDPRAYTDKLIF
TRDV1	TRDJ1	20	CALGDRITLGDIFYTDKLIF
TRDV1	TRDJ1	18	CALGERGLLGAYTDKLIF
TRDV1	TRDJ1	12	CALGVSPRKLIF
TRDV1	TRDJ1	23	CALGTFLRWIPASLLGFTDKLIF
TRDV2	TRDJ3	18	CACDTAWGDSWDTRQMFF
TRDV2	TRDJ1	15	CACDDMGQDTDKLIF
TRDV2	TRDJ3	21	CACDIVLGAVNSSWDTRQMFF
TRDV1	TRDJ1	21	CALGDPPFPFLLLGDTDKLIF
TRDV2	TRDJ3	18	CACDSTGGYSWDTRQMFF
TRDV2	TRDJ1	13	CACDALGDTGLIF
TRDV1	TRDJ1	27	CALGEMFPTFTGGYAVHSSRDTDKLIF